A single T cell receptor beta chain is shown here with its context. These data are taken from a study of blood T cell repertoires in COVID-19. Study context: Some COVID-19 samples were acute and others convalescent; all came from the United States, Italy and Spain. T cells, B-cell-depleted T cells, or PBMCs supplied cDNA or gDNA.

The CDR3 runs 13 residues. CDR1 is SGHAT and CDR2 is FQDESV in the germline V gene (reference sequence). V lost 4 bases and J 1 base, leaving 7 bases between the germline ends. As handled by the study authors: The assay estimated nucleated cells by amplifying reference gene primers. Here immunoSEQ multiplex PCR was the method, and the copy in TCRdb shows in-frame clones only, minus some. V and J calls and clone size are given by that table; D and trimming were obtained from the DNA. The table records roughly 230,000 clones, over 80% of them present only once. This rearrangement joins TRBV11-1 to TRBJ1-2; D is unclear. The sequence was obtained from a human donor in a cohort sampled during active COVID-19. The sample comprised peripheral blood. The CDR3 nucleotides are TGTGCCAGCAGCTATGAGGGTAACTATGGCTACACCTTC. Translating gives CASSYEGNYGYTF.